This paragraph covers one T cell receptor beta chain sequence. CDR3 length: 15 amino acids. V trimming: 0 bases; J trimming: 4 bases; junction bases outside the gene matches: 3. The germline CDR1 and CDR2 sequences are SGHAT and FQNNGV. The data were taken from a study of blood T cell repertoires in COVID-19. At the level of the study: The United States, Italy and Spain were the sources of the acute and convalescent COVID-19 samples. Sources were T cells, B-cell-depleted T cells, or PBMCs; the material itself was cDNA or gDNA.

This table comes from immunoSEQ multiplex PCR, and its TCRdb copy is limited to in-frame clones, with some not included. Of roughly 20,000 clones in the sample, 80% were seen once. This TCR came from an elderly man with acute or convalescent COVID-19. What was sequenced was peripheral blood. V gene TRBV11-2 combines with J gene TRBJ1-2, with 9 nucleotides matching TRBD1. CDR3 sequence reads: CASSLDGGQGYGYTF. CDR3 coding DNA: TGTGCCAGCAGCTTAGATGGGGGACAGGGCTATGGCTACACCTTC.